Listed below are T cell receptor beta chains from one sample, sequenced in a study of CD8 T cells in Susac syndrome. One entry per CDR3 protein, called by TCRdb with MiXCR from the immunoSEQ multiplex PCR reads. This table holds approximately 180,000 distinct CDR3 sequences, 90% to 97% found once. Sample: CD4+ T cells from PBMCs. These TCRs come from a human donor with multiple sclerosis. Both conserved end residues are part of each CDR3. Fields, in order: CDR3 DNA, CDR3 protein, J gene, V gene, clone size, D gene. The D gene is left open where the match is weak. Not all rows give a size; the values are once, few, many and, for expanded clones, a class.

TGCGCCAGCAGCTATCGGACAGGGGCGGAGGGGGCCAACGTCCTGACTTTC	CASSYRTGAEGANVLTF	TRBJ2-6	TRBV5-1	.	TRBD1
TGCAGTGCTCACTGGACTGTCACAGATACGCAGTATTTT	CSAHWTVTDTQYF	TRBJ2-3	TRBV20-1	once	.
TGTGCCAGCAGTTATTCCGGGACAGCACAGTACGAGCAGTACTTC	CASSYSGTAQYEQYF	TRBJ2-7	TRBV6-2/TRBV6-3	.	TRBD1
TGTGCCAGCAGCCAACCCCCCTACGAGCAGTACTTC	CASSQPPYEQYF	TRBJ2-7	TRBV11-1	.	.
TGTGCCACCAGCAGAGATCGCAGAGGCTATGGCTACACCTTC	CATSRDRRGYGYTF	TRBJ1-2	TRBV15	.	.
TGTGCCTGGACCCCGGGAGCGGGCGGCTACACCTTC	CAWTPGAGGYTF	TRBJ1-2	TRBV30	.	.
TGTGCCAGCGCTGGACTGGGCTATGGCTACACCTTC	CASAGLGYGYTF	TRBJ1-2	TRBV12-3/TRBV12-4	.	.
TGTGCCAGCAGCTTAGTCGGCGGGGGGGGCTCCTACGAGCAGTACTTC	CASSLVGGGGSYEQYF	TRBJ2-7	TRBV7-2	.	TRBD2
TGCAGCGTGAGTTCCGGACCTAATTCACCCCTCCACTTT	CSVSSGPNSPLHF	TRBJ1-6	TRBV29-1	.	.
TGTGCCAGCACCACCCCAGCGGGGAGCTCCTACAATGAGCAGTTCTTC	CASTTPAGSSYNEQFF	TRBJ2-1	TRBV6-1	.	TRBD2
TGTGCCAGCAGTTTAAGGCAGGGGGTGGGAAATGAGCAGTTCTTC	CASSLRQGVGNEQFF	TRBJ2-1	TRBV27	.	TRBD1
TGCAGTGCACTAACTAGCGGCACCGGGGAGCTGTTTTTT	CSALTSGTGELFF	TRBJ2-2	TRBV20-1	.	TRBD2
TGTGCCAGCTCAGAGGGCCTCCGGGACATGCACTACGAGCAGTACTTC	CASSEGLRDMHYEQYF	TRBJ2-7	TRBV28	.	.
TGTGCCAGCAGCACCGGGGTCAGGGGCCTCAGGGCTGGCTACACCTTC	CASSTGVRGLRAGYTF	TRBJ1-2	TRBV7-2	.	.
TGTGCCAGCAGCCCAATTTTGGCGCTTGACACCGGGGAGCTGTTTTTT	CASSPILALDTGELFF	TRBJ2-2	TRBV14	.	.
TGTGCCAGCAGTGAAGGAGTGGGCACCGAGCAGTACTTC	CASSEGVGTEQYF	TRBJ2-7	TRBV6-1	.	.
TGTGCCACCAGGACAGGGGAGAGCACAGATACGCAGTATTTT	CATRTGESTDTQYF	TRBJ2-3	TRBV24-1	.	TRBD1
TGCAGTGCTAGAGATCTCCGGACAGAGTATCAGCCCCAGCATTTT	CSARDLRTEYQPQHF	TRBJ1-5	TRBV20-1	.	.
TGTGCCAGCAAGGCAGGCTCTGGAAACACCATATATTTT	CASKAGSGNTIYF	TRBJ1-3	TRBV12-3/TRBV12-4	once	.
TGTGCCAGCAGCCAAGTCGGTCCTTGGACCCAGTACTTC	CASSQVGPWTQYF	TRBJ2-5	TRBV14	.	.
TGCAGTGCTAGCCCTCGGGGGGGTACTGGCTACACCTTC	CSASPRGGTGYTF	TRBJ1-2	TRBV20-1	.	.
TGTGCCACCAGCAGGGCACCCGGACACTACGAGCAGTACTTC	CATSRAPGHYEQYF	TRBJ2-7	TRBV15	.	.
TGTGCCAGTAGTATTCGGCCATACTATGGCTACACCTTC	CASSIRPYYGYTF	TRBJ1-2	TRBV19	.	.
TGTGCCAGCAGCGTCCTAGCGCCAAGGGAGACCCAGTACTTC	CASSVLAPRETQYF	TRBJ2-5	TRBV12-3/TRBV12-4	.	.
TGTGCCAGCAGCCGAGCCGGGTTAGGCCACAGGCAGCCCCAGCATTTT	CASSRAGLGHRQPQHF	TRBJ1-5	TRBV5-8	.	.
TGTGCCAGCAGTCTAAGCGGGGACAGGGCTGGCTACACCTTC	CASSLSGDRAGYTF	TRBJ1-2	TRBV27	.	TRBD1
TGCAGTGCTTCGGGGACGGGAGAAAATCAGCCCCAGCATTTT	CSASGTGENQPQHF	TRBJ1-5	TRBV20-1	.	.
TGCAGTGCTAGACCTCCCAGGACAGGGAATCAGCCCCAGCATTTT	CSARPPRTGNQPQHF	TRBJ1-5	TRBV20-1	.	TRBD1
TGTGCCACCCGGGCCTCGGGGGAGAGAGGGGGCTACACCTTC	CATRASGERGGYTF	TRBJ1-2	TRBV6-5	.	.
TGCGCCAGCAGCCAAAGACTAGGCCCTGAGACCCAGTACTTC	CASSQRLGPETQYF	TRBJ2-5	TRBV4-3	.	.
TGTGCCAGCAGCTTCGGGCGGGGTCGGGACAATGAGCAGTTCTTC	CASSFGRGRDNEQFF	TRBJ2-1	TRBV7-2	.	.
TGCGCCAGCAGCCAGGCGGGGATTCCCGAGACCCAGTACTTC	CASSQAGIPETQYF	TRBJ2-5	TRBV4-1	.	.
TGTGCCAGCAGCCAGACTCAGGAGACCCAGTACTTC	CASSQTQETQYF	TRBJ2-5	TRBV5-4	.	.
TGCGCCAGCAGCTTGGAACGGGATGAAAAACTGTTTTTT	CASSLERDEKLFF	TRBJ1-4	TRBV5-1	.	.
TGTGCCAGCAGTGGACAGGGGCGATACAATGAGCAGTTCTTC	CASSGQGRYNEQFF	TRBJ2-1	TRBV12-3/TRBV12-4	.	TRBD1
TGTGCCAGCAGACTAGCGGGGGGGCGAGAGCAGTACTTC	CASRLAGGREQYF	TRBJ2-7	TRBV7-2	.	TRBD2
TGTGCCTGGAGAACCGACGGGGAGACCCAGTACTTC	CAWRTDGETQYF	TRBJ2-5	TRBV30	.	.
TGTGCCAGCAGTGAACGTATGGGGGTCAGCACAGATACGCAGTATTTT	CASSERMGVSTDTQYF	TRBJ2-3	TRBV2	.	.
TGCAGCGTTGAAGTTCACAGGAGAAGGTTCACTGAAGCTTTCTTT	CSVEVHRRRFTEAFF	TRBJ1-1	TRBV29-1	.	.
TGCAGCGCGCACCAAACCGGGACAAAGAACACTGAAGCTTTCTTT	CSAHQTGTKNTEAFF	TRBJ1-1	TRBV20-1	.	.
TGTGCCTGGAGTGTACATAGGGGCAGACCAAGCGCCACCTTC	CAWSVHRGRPSATF	TRBJ1-2	TRBV30	.	.